This T cell receptor beta chain was sequenced for a study of blood T cell repertoires in COVID-19. The CDR3 runs to 14 residues. Germline lookup yields CDR1 MNHEY and CDR2 SMNVEV (reference sequence). The trim removed 7 bases at V and 3 bases at J, leaving 7 bases unmatched. The method was immunoSEQ multiplex PCR; TCRdb's version includes in-frame clones alone and lacks a portion of them. The repertoire includes approximately 180,000 clones, 75% to 85% of them detected once, and approximately 12% sits in the top ten. The specimen sequenced was peripheral blood. The clonotype comes from an elderly woman with COVID-19, enrolled during active disease. V usage is TRBV27 and J usage is TRBJ2-7, with TRBD1 matching over 9 bases. CDR3: CASKPDRGFYEQYF. CDR3 DNA: TGTGCCAGCAAGCCGGACAGGGGATTCTACGAGCAGTACTTC.